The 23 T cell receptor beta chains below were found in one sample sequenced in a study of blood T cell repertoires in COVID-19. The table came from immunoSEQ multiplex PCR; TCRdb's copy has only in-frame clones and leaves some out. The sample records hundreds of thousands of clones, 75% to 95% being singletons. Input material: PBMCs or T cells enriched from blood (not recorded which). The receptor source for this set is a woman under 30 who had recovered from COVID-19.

DNA for the CDR3: TGTGCCAGCTCACCTTCGAGAGGGACAGGGGTTCATTACTTC. This sequence encodes CASSPSRGTGVHYF. This chain uses TRBV18 with TRBJ2-7; 10 nucleotides line up with TRBD1. Trimming at V came to 3 bases and at J to 13 bases, leaving 12 bases not matched to a gene. Germline V gene lookup returns CDR1 KGHSH and CDR2 LQKENI. CDR3 size: 14 residues.

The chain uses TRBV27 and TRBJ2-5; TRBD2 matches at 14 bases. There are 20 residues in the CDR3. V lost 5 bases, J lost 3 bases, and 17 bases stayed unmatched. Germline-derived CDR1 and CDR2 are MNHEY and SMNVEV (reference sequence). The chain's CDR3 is CASSPARTSGRSLVEETQYF. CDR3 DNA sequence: TGTGCCAGCAGTCCGGCGCGGACTAGCGGGAGGAGTCTGGTCGAAGAGACCCAGTACTTC.

Here the CDR3 reads CASSFGGLRNEQFF. The DNA of the CDR3 is TGTGCCAGCAGTTTTGGGGGACTCCGCAATGAGCAGTTCTTC. V is TRBV6-5 and J is TRBJ2-1, with D possibly matching TRBD2 (6 bases). V lost 4 bases to trimming and J lost 6 bases, with 13 bases between them. CDR1 is MNHEY, CDR2 SVGAGI, per germline. The CDR3 is 14 amino acids.

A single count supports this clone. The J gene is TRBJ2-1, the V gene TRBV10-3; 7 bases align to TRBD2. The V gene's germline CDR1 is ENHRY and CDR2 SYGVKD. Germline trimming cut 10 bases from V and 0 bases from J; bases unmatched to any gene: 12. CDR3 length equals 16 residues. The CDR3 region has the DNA TGTGCCACCAGGGTTGGGGGAGGGAGCTCCTACAATGAGCAGTTCTTC. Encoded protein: CATRVGGGSSYNEQFF.

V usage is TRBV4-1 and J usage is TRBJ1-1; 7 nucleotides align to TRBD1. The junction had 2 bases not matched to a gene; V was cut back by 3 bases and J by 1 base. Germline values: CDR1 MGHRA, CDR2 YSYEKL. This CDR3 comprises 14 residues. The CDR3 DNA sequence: TGCGCCAGCAGCCATGACAGGGCGAACACTGAAGCTTTCTTT. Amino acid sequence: CASSHDRANTEAFF.

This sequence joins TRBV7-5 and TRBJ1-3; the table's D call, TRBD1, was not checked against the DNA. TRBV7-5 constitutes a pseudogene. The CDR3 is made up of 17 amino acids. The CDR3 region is CARSTVPGQPSGNTIYF. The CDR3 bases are TGTGCCAGAAGCACAGTCCCTGGACAGCCTTCTGGAAACACCATATATTTT.

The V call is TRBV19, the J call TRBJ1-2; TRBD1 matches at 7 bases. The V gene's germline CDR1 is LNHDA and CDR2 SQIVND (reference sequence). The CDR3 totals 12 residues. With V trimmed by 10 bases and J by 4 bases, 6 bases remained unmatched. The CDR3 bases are TGTGCCACTATGGACAGGCGCTATGGCTACACCTTC. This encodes CATMDRRYGYTF.

CDR3 sequence (DNA): TGTGCCAGCAGCCAATCCGGGACAACCTACGAGCAGTACTTC. Translated, it gives CASSQSGTTYEQYF. The chain is built from TRBV3-1 (or the pseudogene TRBV3-2) and TRBJ2-7, with TRBD1 as a possible D gene (6 bases). The CDR3 has 14 amino acids. The V gene lost 2 bases and the J gene lost 2 bases, with 10 bases spanning the gap. CDR1 is LGHDT and CDR2 is YNNKEL in the germline V gene (reference sequence).

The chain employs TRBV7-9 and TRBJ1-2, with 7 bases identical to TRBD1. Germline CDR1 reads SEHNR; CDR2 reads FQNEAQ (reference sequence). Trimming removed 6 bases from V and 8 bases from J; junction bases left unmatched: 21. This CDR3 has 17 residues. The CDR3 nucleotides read TGTGCCAGCAGTTCCTTGGCCGGGACAGCCTTCCAAAGGGGCTACACCTTC. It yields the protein CASSSLAGTAFQRGYTF.

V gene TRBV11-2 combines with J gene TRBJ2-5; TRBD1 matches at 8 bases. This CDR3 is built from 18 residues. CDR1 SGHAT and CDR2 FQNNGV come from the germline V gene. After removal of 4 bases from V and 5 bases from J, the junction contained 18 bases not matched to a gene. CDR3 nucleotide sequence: TGTGCCAGCAGCTCCGTCCACGCGGACAGGGTCAGGGTGGAGACCCAGTACTTC. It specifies CASSSVHADRVRVETQYF. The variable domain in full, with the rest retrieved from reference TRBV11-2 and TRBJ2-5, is EAGVAQSPRYKIIEKRQSVAFWCNPISGHATLYWYQQILGQGPKLLIQFQNNGVVDDSQLPKDRFSAERLKGVDSTLKIQPAKLEDSAVYLCASSSVHADRVRVETQYFGPGTRLLVL.

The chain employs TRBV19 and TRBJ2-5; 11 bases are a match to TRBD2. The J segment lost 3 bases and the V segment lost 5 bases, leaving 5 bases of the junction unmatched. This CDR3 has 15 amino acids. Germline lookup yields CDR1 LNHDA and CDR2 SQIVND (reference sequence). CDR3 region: CASSGATSGEETQYF. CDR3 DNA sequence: TGTGCCAGTAGTGGGGCGACTAGCGGGGAAGAGACCCAGTACTTC. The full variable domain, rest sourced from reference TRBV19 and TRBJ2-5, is DGGITQSPKYLFRKEGQNVTLSCEQNLNHDAMYWYRQDPGQGLRLIYYSQIVNDFQKGDIAEGYSVSREKKESFPLTVTSAQKNPTAFYLCASSGATSGEETQYFGPGTRLLVL.

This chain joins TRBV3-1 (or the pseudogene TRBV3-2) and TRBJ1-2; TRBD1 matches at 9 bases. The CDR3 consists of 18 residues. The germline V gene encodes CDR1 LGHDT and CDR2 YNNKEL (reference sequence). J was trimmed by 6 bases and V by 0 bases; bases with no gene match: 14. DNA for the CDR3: TGTGCCAGCAGCCAAGATTTGTTTTCCGGGACAGGGAGGGATGGCTACACCTTC. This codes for CASSQDLFSGTGRDGYTF.

The CDR3 region has the DNA TGTGCCAGCAGCGTAGTATCAGCGGGAGGCACAGATACGCAGTATTTT. This gives the protein CASSVVSAGGTDTQYF. The chain carries TRBV9 and TRBJ2-3; TRBD2 matches 8 bases. With V trimmed by 0 bases and J by 1 base, 4 bases remained unmatched. The germline V gene has CDR1 SGDLS and CDR2 YYNGEE. The CDR3 sequence is 16 residues long.

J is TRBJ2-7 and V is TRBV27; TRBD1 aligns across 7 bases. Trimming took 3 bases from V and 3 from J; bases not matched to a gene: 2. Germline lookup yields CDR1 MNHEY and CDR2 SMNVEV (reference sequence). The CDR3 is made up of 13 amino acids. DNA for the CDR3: TGTGCCAGCAGTTTCGGGACAGACTACGAGCAGTACTTC. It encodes CASSFGTDYEQYF.

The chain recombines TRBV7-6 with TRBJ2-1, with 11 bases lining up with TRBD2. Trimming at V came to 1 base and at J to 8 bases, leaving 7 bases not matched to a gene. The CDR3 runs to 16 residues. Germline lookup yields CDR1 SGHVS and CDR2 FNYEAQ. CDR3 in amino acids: CASSLGTSGLGDEQFF. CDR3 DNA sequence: TGTGCCAGCAGCTTAGGGACTAGCGGGTTGGGGGATGAGCAGTTCTTC.

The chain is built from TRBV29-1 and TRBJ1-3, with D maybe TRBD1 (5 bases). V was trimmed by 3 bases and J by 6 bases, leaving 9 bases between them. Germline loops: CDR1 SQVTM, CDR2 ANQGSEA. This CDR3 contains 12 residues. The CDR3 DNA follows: TGCAGCGTTGATTATGGGGCAAACACCATATATTTT. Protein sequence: CSVDYGANTIYF.

The CDR3 DNA sequence: TGCGCCAGCAGCCAGCCGGGACAGGGCAGCCGGGCTAACTATGGCTACACCTTC. Its protein is CASSQPGQGSRANYGYTF. V gene TRBV4-1 combines with J gene TRBJ1-2, with 9 bases fitting TRBD1. The germline V gene has CDR1 MGHRA and CDR2 YSYEKL. The J segment lost 0 bases and the V segment lost 3 bases, leaving 11 bases of the junction unmatched. The CDR3 length is 18 residues.

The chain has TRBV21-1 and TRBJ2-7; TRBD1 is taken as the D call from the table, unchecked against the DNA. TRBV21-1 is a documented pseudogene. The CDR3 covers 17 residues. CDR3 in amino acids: CASSSLGGGQDSYEQYF. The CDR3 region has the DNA TGTGCCAGCAGCTCACTCGGAGGGGGACAGGACTCCTACGAGCAGTACTTC.

CDR3 sequence reads: CASSLAAGNYGYTF. CDR3 DNA sequence: TGTGCCAGCAGCTTAGCGGCAGGGAACTATGGCTACACCTTC. J is TRBJ1-2 and V is TRBV7-9; D is perhaps TRBD1 (5 bases). Germline V gene data show CDR1 as SEHNR and CDR2 as FQNEAQ (reference sequence). Trimming took off 0 bases at V and 2 bases at J, with 7 bases between the two ends. The length of the CDR3 is 14 residues.

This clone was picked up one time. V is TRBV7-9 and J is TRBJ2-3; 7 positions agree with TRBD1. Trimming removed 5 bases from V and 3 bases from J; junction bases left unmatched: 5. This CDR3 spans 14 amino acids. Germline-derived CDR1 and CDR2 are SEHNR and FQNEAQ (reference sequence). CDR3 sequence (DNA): TGTGCCAGCAGCCTAAGGGGGCAGACAGATACGCAGTATTTT. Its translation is CASSLRGQTDTQYF.

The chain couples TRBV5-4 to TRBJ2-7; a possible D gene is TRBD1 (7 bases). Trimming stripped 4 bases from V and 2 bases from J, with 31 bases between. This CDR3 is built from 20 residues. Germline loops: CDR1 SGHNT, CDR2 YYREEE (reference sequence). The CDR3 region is CASSRGTALASRSSAYEQYF. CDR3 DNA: TGTGCCAGCAGCCGGGGGACAGCCCTAGCAAGTCGGTCTTCGGCCTACGAGCAGTACTTC.

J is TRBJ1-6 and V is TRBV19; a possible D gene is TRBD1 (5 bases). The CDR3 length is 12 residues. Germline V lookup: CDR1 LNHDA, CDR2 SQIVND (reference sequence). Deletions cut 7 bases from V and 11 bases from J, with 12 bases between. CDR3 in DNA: TGTGCCAGTAAGCAGGGCGCGACACCCCTCCACTTT. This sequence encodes CASKQGATPLHF.

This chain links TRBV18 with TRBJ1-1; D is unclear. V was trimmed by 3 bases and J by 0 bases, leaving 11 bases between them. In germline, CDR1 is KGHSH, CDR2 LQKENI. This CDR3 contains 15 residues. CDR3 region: CASSPPRGVNTEAFF. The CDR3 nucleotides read TGTGCCAGCTCACCTCCTCGGGGAGTGAACACTGAAGCTTTCTTT.